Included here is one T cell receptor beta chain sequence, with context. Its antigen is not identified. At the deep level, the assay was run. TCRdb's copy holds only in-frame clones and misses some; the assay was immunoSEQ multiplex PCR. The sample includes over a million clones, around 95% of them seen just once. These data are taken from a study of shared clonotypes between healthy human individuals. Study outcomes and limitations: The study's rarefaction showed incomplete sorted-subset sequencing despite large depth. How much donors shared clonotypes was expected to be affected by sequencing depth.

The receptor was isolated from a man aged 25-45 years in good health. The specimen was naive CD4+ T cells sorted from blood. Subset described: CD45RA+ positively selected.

The CDR3 region has the DNA TGTGCCAGCAGCCGCGATGCCTACGGGGAGCTGTTTTTT. Translated: CASSRDAYGELFF. The chain couples TRBV7-9 to TRBJ2-2; unclear D gene. CDR3 length equals 13 residues. Germline assignment: CDR1 SEHNR and CDR2 FQNEAQ (reference sequence). V was clipped by 5 bases and J by 7 bases, with 11 bases between them.